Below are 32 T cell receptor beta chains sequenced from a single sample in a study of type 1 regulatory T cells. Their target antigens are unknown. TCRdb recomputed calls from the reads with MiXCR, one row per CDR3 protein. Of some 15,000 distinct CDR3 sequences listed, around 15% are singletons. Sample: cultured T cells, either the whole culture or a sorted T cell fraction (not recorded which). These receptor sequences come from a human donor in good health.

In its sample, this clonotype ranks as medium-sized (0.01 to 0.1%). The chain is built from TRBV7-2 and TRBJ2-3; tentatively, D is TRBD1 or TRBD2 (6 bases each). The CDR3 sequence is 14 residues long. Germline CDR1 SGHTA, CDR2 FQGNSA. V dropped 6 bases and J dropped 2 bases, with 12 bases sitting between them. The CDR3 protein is CASSRGHHTDTQYF. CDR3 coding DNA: TGTGCCAGCAGTCGGGGGCACCACACAGATACGCAGTATTTT.

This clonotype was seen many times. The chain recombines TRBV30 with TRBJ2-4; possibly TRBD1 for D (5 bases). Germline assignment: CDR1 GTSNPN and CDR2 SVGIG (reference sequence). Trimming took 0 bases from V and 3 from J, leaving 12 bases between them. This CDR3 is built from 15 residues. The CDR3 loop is CAWSVQGVDKNIQYF. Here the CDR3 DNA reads TGTGCCTGGAGTGTTCAAGGGGTAGACAAAAACATTCAGTACTTC.

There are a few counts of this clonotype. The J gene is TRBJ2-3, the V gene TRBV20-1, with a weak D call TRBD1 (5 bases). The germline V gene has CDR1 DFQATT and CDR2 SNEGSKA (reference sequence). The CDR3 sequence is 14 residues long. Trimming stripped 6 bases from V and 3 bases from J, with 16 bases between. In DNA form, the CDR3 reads TGCAGTGCGGAAGGGGCCCTTAGAACAGATACGCAGTATTTT. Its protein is CSAEGALRTDTQYF.

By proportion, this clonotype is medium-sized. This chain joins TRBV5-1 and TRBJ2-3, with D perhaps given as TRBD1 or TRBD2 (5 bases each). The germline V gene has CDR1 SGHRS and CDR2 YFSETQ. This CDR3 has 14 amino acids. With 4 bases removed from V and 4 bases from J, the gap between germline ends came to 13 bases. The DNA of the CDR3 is TGCGCCAGCAGCCCGGGGCAGGGAGCAGATACGCAGTATTTT. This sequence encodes CASSPGQGADTQYF.

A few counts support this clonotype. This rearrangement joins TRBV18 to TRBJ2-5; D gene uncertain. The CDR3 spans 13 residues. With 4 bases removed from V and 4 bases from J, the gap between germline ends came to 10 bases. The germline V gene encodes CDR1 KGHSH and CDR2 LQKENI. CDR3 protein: CASSRGSGETQYF. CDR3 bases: TGTGCCAGCTCACGTGGGTCGGGAGAGACCCAGTACTTC.

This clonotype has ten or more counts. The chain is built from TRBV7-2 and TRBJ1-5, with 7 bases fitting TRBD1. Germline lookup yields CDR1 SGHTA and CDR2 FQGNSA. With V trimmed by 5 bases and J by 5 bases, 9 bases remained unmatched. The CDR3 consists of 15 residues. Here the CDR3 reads CASSLRGRRDQPQHF. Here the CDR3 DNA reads TGTGCCAGCAGCCTAAGGGGGCGCAGGGATCAGCCCCAGCATTTT.

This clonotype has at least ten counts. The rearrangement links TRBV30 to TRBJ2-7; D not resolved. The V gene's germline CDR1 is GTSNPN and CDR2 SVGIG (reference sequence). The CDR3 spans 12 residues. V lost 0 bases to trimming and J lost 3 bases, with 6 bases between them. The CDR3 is CAWSVDGYEQYF. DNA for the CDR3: TGTGCCTGGAGTGTAGATGGCTACGAGCAGTACTTC.

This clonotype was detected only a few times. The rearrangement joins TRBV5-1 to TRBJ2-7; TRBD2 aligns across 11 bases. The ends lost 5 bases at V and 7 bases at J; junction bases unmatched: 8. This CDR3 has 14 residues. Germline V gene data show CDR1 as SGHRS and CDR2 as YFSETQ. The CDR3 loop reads CASSQGTSGREQYF. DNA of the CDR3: TGCGCCAGCAGTCAAGGGACTAGCGGAAGGGAGCAGTACTTC.

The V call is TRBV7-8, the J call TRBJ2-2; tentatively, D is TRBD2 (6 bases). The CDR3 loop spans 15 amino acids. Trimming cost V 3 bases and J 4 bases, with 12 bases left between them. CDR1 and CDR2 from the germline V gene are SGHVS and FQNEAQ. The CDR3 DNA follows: TGTGCCAGCAGCTTGACCATGGGGGGCACCGGGGAGCTGTTTTTT. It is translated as CASSLTMGGTGELFF.

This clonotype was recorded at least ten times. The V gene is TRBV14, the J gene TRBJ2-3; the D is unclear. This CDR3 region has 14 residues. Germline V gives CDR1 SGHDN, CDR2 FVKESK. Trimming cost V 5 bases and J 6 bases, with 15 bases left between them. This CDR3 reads CASSVAGAPDTQYF. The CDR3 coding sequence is TGTGCCAGCAGCGTCGCTGGAGCTCCTGATACGCAGTATTTT.

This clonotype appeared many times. In nucleotides, the CDR3 is TGCGCCAGCTGGCCAGCGGTGAACACCGGGGAGCTGTTTTTT. Amino acids: CASWPAVNTGELFF. The V and J genes are TRBV5-1 and TRBJ2-2, with TRBD2 as a possible D gene (5 bases). CDR3 length: 14 amino acids. CDR1 is SGHRS, CDR2 YFSETQ, per germline. V lost 7 bases to trimming and J lost 1 base, with 11 bases between them. The whole variable domain, remainder taken from reference TRBV5-1 and TRBJ2-2, is KAGVTQTPRYLIKTRGQQVTLSCSPISGHRSVSWYQQTPGQGLQFLFEYFSETQRNKGNFPGRFSGRQFSNSRSEMNVSTLELGDSALYLCASWPAVNTGELFFGEGSRLTVL.

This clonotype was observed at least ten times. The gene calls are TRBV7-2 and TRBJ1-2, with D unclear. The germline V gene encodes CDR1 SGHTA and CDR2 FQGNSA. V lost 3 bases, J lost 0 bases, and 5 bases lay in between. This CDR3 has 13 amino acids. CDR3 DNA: TGTGCCAGCAGCTTCAGCACTAACTATGGCTACACCTTC. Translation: CASSFSTNYGYTF. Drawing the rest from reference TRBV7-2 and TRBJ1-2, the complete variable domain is GAGVSQSPSNKVTEKGKDVELRCDPISGHTALYWYRQSLGQGLEFLIYFQGNSAPDKSGLPSDRFSAERTGGSVSTLTIQRTQQEDSAVYLCASSFSTNYGYTFGSGTRLTVV.

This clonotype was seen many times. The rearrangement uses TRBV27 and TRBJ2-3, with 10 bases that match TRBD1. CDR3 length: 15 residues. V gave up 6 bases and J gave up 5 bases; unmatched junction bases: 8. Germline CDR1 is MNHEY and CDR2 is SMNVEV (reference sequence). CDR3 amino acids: CASRPLDRGEDTQYF. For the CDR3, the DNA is TGTGCCAGCAGACCTCTGGACAGGGGGGAAGATACGCAGTATTTT.

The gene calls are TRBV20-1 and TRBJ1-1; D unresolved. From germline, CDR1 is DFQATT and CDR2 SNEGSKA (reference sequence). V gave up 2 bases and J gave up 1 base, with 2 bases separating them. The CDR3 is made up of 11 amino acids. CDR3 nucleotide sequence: TGCAGTGCTAGACAGAACACTGAAGCTTTCTTT. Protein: CSARQNTEAFF.

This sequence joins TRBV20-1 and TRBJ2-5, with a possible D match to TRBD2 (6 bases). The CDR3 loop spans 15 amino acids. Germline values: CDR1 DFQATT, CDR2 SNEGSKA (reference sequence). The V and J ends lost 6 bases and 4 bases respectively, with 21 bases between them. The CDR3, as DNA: TGCAGTGCCCTGGAGGGCGGGATGGGCGTAGAGACCCAGTACTTC. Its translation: CSALEGGMGVETQYF.

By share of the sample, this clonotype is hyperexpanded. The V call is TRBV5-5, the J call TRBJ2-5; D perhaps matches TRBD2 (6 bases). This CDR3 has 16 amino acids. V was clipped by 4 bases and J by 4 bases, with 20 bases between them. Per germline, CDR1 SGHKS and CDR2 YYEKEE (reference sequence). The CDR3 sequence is CASSNGAGTHIETQYF. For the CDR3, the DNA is TGTGCCAGCAGCAACGGCGCGGGAACCCATATAGAGACCCAGTACTTC.

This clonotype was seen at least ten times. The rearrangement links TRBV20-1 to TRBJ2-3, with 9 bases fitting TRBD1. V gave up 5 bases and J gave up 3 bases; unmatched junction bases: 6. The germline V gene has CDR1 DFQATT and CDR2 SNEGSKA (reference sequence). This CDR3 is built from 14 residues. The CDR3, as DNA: TGCAGTGCTGATCCGGGACAGGGTACAGATACGCAGTATTTT. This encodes CSADPGQGTDTQYF.

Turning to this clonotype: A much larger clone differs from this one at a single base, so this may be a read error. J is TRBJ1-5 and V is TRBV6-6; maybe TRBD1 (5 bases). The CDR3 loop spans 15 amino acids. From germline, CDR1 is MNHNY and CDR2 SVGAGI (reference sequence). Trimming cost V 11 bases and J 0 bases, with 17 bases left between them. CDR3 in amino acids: CAGISGRASNQPQHF. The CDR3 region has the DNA TGTGCCGGCATTTCAGGGAGGGCTAGCAATCAGCCCCAGCATTTT.

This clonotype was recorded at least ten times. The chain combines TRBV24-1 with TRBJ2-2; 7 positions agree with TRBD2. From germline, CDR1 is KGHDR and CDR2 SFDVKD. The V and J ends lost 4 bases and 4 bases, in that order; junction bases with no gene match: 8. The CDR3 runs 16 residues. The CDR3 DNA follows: TGTGCCACCAGTGACCCCAGCGGGAAAGTCACCGGGGAGCTGTTTTTT. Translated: CATSDPSGKVTGELFF.

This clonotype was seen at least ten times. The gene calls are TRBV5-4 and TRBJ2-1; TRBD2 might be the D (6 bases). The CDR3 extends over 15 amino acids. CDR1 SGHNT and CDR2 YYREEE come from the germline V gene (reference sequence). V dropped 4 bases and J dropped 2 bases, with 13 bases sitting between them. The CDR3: CASSGVAGTYNEQFF. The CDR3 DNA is TGTGCCAGCAGCGGGGTGGCGGGAACCTACAATGAGCAGTTCTTC.

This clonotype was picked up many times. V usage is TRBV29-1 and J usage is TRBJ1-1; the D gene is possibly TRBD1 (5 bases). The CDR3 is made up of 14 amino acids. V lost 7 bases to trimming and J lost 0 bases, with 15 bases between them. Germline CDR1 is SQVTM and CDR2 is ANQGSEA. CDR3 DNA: TGCAGCGCCATGATTGGGACGGTGAACACTGAAGCTTTCTTT. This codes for CSAMIGTVNTEAFF.

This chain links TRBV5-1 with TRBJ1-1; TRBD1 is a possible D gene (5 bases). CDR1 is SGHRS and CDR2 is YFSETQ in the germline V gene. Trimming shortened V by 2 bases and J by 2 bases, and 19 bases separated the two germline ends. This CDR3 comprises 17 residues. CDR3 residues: CASSFYPAGGLNTEAFF. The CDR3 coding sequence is TGCGCCAGCAGCTTCTACCCCGCGGGGGGGTTAAACACTGAAGCTTTCTTT.

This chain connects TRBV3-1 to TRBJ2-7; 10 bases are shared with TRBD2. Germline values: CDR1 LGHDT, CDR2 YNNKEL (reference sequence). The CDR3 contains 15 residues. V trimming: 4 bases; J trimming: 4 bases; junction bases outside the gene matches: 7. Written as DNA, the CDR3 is TGTGCCAGCAGCCGCGGGACTAGCGCCGCGTACGAGCAGTACTTC. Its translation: CASSRGTSAAYEQYF.

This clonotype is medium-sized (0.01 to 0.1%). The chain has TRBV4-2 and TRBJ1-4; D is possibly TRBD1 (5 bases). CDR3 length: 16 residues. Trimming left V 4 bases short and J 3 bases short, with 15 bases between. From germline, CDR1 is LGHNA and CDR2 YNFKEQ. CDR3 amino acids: CASSLLHLGANEKLFF. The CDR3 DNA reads TGTGCCAGCAGCCTTCTACACCTGGGGGCTAATGAAAAACTGTTTTTT.

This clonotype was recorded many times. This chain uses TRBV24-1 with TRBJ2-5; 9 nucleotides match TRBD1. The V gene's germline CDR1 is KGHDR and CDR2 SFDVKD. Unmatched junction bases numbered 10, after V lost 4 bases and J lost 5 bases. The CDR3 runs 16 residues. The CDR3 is CATSDRGQGSRETQYF. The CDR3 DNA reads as TGTGCCACCAGTGACCGCGGACAGGGGTCTAGGGAGACCCAGTACTTC.

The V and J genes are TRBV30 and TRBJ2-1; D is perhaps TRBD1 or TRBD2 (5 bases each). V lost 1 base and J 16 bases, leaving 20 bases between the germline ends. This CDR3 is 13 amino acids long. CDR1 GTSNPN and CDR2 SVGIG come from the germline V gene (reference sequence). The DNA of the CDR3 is TGTGCCTGGAGTGACCATCCGGGGCTGCGAGGATTCTTC. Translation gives CAWSDHPGLRGFF.

CDR3 in amino acids: CASSYPAGTPNTGELFF. The CDR3 DNA follows: TGTGCCAGCAGTTACCCTGCCGGGACACCGAACACCGGGGAGCTGTTTTTT. The rearrangement links TRBV6-2 or TRBV6-3 to TRBJ2-2, with D tentatively TRBD1 (6 bases). The CDR3 covers 17 residues. Looked up from germline, CDR1 is MNHEY and CDR2 is SVGEGT. V was shortened by 2 bases and J by 0 bases, with 13 bases between the two germline ends.

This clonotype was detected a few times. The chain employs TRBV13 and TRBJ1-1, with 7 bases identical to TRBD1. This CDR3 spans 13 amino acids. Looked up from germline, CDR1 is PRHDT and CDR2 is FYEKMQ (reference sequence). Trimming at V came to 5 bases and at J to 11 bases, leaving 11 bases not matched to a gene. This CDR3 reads CASSPDNRGGAFF. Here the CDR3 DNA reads TGTGCCAGCAGCCCCGATAACAGGGGTGGGGCTTTCTTT.

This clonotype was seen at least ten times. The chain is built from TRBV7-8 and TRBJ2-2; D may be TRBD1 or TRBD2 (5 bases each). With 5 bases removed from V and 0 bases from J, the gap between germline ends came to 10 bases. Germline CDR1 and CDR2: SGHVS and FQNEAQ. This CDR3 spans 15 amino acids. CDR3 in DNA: TGTGCCAGCAGCGGGACGGCGGCGAACACCGGGGAGCTGTTTTTT. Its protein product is CASSGTAANTGELFF.

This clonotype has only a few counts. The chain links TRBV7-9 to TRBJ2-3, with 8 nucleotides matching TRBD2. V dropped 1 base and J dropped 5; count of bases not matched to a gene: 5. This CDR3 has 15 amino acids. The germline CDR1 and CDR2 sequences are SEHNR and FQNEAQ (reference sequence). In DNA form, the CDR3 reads TGTGCCAGCAGCTTAGTAGCGGCGGGAGGAGATACGCAGTATTTT. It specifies CASSLVAAGGDTQYF.

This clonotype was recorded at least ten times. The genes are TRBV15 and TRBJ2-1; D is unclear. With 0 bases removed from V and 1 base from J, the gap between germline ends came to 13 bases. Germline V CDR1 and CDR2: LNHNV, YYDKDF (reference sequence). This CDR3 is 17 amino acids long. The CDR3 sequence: CATSRDYWARSYNEQFF. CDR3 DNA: TGTGCCACCAGCAGAGATTATTGGGCCAGGTCCTACAATGAGCAGTTCTTC. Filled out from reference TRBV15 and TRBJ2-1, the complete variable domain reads DAMVIQNPRYQVTQFGKPVTLSCSQTLNHNVMYWYQQKSSQAPKLLFHYYDKDFNNEADTPDNFQSRRPNTSFCFLDIRSPGLGDTAMYLCATSRDYWARSYNEQFFGPGTRLTVL.

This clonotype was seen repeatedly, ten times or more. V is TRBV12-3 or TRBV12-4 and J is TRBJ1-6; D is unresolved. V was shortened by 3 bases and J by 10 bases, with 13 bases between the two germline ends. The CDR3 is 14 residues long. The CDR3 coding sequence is TGTGCCAGCAGTTTTCTCGGTAATGGCTCACCCCTCCACTTT. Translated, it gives CASSFLGNGSPLHF.